This TCR beta chain is drawn from a study of CD8+CD57+ T cells in acquired aplastic anemia. Across the whole study: 3.2 ug was the average amount of DNA from sorted CD4+ and CD8+ cells.

As concerns this clonotype: Its antigen is unknown. This may arise from a read error, as a much more abundant clone is one base away.

Genomic DNA acted as the template from which TCR beta VDJ combination and CDR3 sequence profiling were carried out. TCRdb re-called the reads with MiXCR, one entry per CDR3 protein. The sample shows about 160,000 distinct CDR3 sequences, about 48% of them seen only once. Germline lookup yields CDR1 DFQATT and CDR2 SNEGSKA (reference sequence). Trimming at V came to 0 bases and at J to 0 bases, leaving 16 bases not matched to a gene. This CDR3 comprises 19 residues. Study results and caveats: Researchers reported that CD8+ Simpson's diversity was not significantly different in patients versus controls. Overlap between patients and controls comprised roughly 28 CD8+ CDR3 sequences.

Selection for sequencing was limited to patients who had shown CD8+CD57+ cell expansion by flow cytometry. Every patient presented with severe acquired aplastic anemia. The rearrangement joins TRBV20-1 to TRBJ1-2; TRBD1 aligns across 7 bases. The sequence was obtained from a human donor with aplastic anemia. Sequencing input: sorted CD4+, CD8+, or CD8+CD57+ T cells (not recorded which) from PBMCs. CDR3 sequence: CSARDLTSGQSWANYGYTF. The CDR3 region has the DNA TGCAGTGCTAGAGACCTTACTTCGGGACAGAGCTGGGCTAACTATGGCTACACCTTC.